This T cell receptor beta chain was retrieved from a study of beta chain features in type 1 diabetes. CDR1 MDHEN and CDR2 SYDVKM come from the germline V gene. Trimming left V 6 bases short and J 0 bases short, with 11 bases between. CDR3 size: 14 residues. The investigators reverse transcribed all of the isolated RNA, so they sequenced expressed TCRB transcripts. Libraries were prepared by immunoSEQ multiplex PCR; TCRdb keeps only in-frame clonotypes and omits some of them. The sample holds about 620,000 clones, 15% to 18% seen once. This clone was detected only once. The source of this sequence is a man aged 18-30 years in good health. The chain combines TRBV28 with TRBJ1-1, with D possibly matching TRBD1 (6 bases). The sample was naive CD4+ T cells from blood. The CDR3 here is CASSPRGMNTEAFF. CDR3 nucleotides: TGTGCCAGCAGCCCTAGGGGGATGAACACTGAAGCTTTCTTT.